The 5 T cell receptor beta chains below were found in one sample sequenced in a study of T cell repertoires in cytomegalovirus infection. No cognate antigen is known for these TCRs. TCRdb passed the reads through MiXCR, listing each CDR3 protein once. The table has around 300,000 distinct CDR3 sequences, roughly a fifth seen once. Sequenced material: cultured PBMCs, taken from culture after CMV antigen stimulation. These receptors all stem from a human donor in good health (CMV status not recorded). Some clones in this sample may be carry-over from other donors' samples.

This clonotype was picked up a small number of times. V usage is TRBV14 and J usage is TRBJ1-1; D might be TRBD1 (6 bases). The germline V gene encodes CDR1 SGHDN and CDR2 FVKESK. Deletions cut 1 base from V and 0 bases from J, with 12 bases between. The CDR3 is made up of 16 amino acids. The CDR3 region is CASSQAAGAMNTEAFF. DNA for the CDR3: TGTGCCAGCAGCCAAGCAGCGGGGGCCATGAACACTGAAGCTTTCTTT.

This chain's CDR3 is CASSFYTGGPGELFF. CDR3 bases: TGTGCCAGCAGTTTTTATACAGGGGGCCCCGGGGAGCTGTTTTTT. The chain recombines TRBV27 with TRBJ2-2; 9 nucleotides agree with TRBD1. The V segment lost 3 bases and the J segment 6 bases; nucleotides outside the gene matches: 5. The CDR3 contains 15 residues. Germline lookup yields CDR1 MNHEY and CDR2 SMNVEV (reference sequence).

This clonotype has only a few counts. The V and J genes are TRBV7-2 and TRBJ1-5; D ambiguous. Deletions cut 4 bases from V and 7 bases from J, with 23 bases between. CDR1 SGHTA and CDR2 FQGNSA come from the germline V gene. The CDR3 runs to 17 residues. In DNA, the CDR3 is TGTGCCAGCAGCTCCTATGGAGCAGGTGGGGTTCGGCAGCCCCAGCATTTT. This encodes CASSSYGAGGVRQPQHF.

The chain links TRBV24-1 to TRBJ2-3; D is uncertain. Germline V CDR1 and CDR2: KGHDR, SFDVKD. V lost 0 bases to trimming and J lost 6 bases, with 0 bases between them. There are 11 residues in the CDR3. The CDR3 DNA is TGTGCCACCAGTGATTTGGATACGCAGTATTTT. Translating gives CATSDLDTQYF.

The V gene is TRBV15, the J gene TRBJ2-5, with D unclear. This CDR3 is 14 amino acids long. Between the trimmed V and J ends, which lost 7 bases and 4 bases, there was a span of 16 bases. Germline CDR1 reads LNHNV; CDR2 reads YYDKDF (reference sequence). The chain's CDR3 is CATKEPASGETQYF. The DNA of the CDR3 is TGTGCCACCAAGGAACCGGCCTCGGGAGAGACCCAGTACTTC.